A selection of T cell receptor beta chains follows, all from one sample in a study of blood T cell repertoires in COVID-19. Repertoires were generated with immunoSEQ multiplex PCR, while TCRdb's copy carries only in-frame clones and drops some. The sample has 100,000 to 120,000 clones, 85% seen once; the top ten hold less than 15%. The specimen sequenced was peripheral blood. The receptors stem from a human donor in a cohort sampled during active COVID-19. CDR3s include the opening cysteine and the closing phenylalanine or tryptophan. D genes are given only for firm matches. Clone sizes are given selectively: once, few, many, or a class where the clone is expanded.

TRBV28,-,TRBJ2-3,TRBD2,TGTGCCAGCAGTCGCGGGGGGACTAGCACAGATACGCAGTATTTT,CASSRGGTSTDTQYF
TRBV30,-,TRBJ1-2,-,TGTGCCTCCCCGGGGAGTAACTATGGCTACACCTTC,CASPGSNYGYTF
TRBV29-1,-,TRBJ2-7,TRBD1,TGCAGCGTTGCTGGACAGGCGGCCTACGAGCAGTACTTC,CSVAGQAAYEQYF
TRBV7-9,-,TRBJ2-7,TRBD1,TGTGCCACGGACAGGGAGCTCGAGCAGTACTTC,CATDRELEQYF
TRBV6-2/TRBV6-3,-,TRBJ1-5,-,TGTGCCAGCAGTTACTCGCCCAGGGCAGGAGATCAGCCCCAGCATTTT,CASSYSPRAGDQPQHF
TRBV10-2,-,TRBJ1-5,-,TGCGCCAGCAGTGAGAGTCCAGGGAATAGCAATCAGCCCCAGCATTTT,CASSESPGNSNQPQHF
TRBV6-5,-,TRBJ2-1,TRBD1,TGTGCCAGCAGTTACGGTACAGGGGCCAGGTCCAATGAGCAGTTCTTC,CASSYGTGARSNEQFF
TRBV7-9,-,TRBJ2-7,TRBD2,TGTGCCAGCAGCTTGGGACTACTCAGCTCCTACGAGCAGTACTTC,CASSLGLLSSYEQYF
TRBV5-1,-,TRBJ1-2,-,TGCGCCAGCAGCTTGGATCACAAGAACTATGGCTACACCTTC,CASSLDHKNYGYTF
TRBV27,few,TRBJ2-2,-,TGTGCCAGCAAGGCCAGGGCCCCCGGGGAGCTGTTTTTT,CASKARAPGELFF
TRBV30,-,TRBJ1-5,-,TGTGCCTGGAGTTTGGACAGCCACAATCAGCCCCAGCATTTT,CAWSLDSHNQPQHF
TRBV30,few,TRBJ1-1,-,TGTGCCTGGAGTCGGACCGGAGGGAGCACTGAAGCTTTCTTT,CAWSRTGGSTEAFF
TRBV30,-,TRBJ1-2,-,TGTGCCTGGGCGCCTCGGGGGATGGGTGGCTACACCTTC,CAWAPRGMGGYTF
TRBV7-2,-,TRBJ2-3,TRBD2,TGTGCCAGCAGCTTAGGTAGAGCGGGGGGGCTAGATACGCAGTATTTT,CASSLGRAGGLDTQYF
TRBV6-5,-,TRBJ1-1,-,TGTGCCAGCAGTTCACAGGGTGGCACTGAAGCTTTCTTT,CASSSQGGTEAFF
TRBV7-9,once,TRBJ2-1,TRBD1,TGTGCCAGCAGATACGGGACAGGGGCGGCAGAGCAGTTCTTC,CASRYGTGAAEQFF